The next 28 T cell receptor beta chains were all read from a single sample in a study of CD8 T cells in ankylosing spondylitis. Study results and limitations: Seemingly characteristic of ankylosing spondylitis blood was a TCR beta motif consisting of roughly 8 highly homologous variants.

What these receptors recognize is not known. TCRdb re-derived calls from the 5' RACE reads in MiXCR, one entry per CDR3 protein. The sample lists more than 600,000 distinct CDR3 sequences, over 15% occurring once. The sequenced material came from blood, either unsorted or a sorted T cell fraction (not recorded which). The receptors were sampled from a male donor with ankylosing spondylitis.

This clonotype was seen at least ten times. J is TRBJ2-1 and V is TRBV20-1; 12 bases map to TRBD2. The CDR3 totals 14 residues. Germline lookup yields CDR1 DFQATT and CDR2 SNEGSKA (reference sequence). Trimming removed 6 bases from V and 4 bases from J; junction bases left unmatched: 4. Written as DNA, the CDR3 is TGCAGTGCGCCGACTAGCGGGGGATACAATGAGCAGTTCTTC. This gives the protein CSAPTSGGYNEQFF.

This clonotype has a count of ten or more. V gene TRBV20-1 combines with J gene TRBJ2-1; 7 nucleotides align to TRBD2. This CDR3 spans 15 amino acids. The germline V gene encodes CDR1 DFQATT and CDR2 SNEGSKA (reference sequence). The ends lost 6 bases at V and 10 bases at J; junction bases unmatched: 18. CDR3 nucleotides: TGCAGTGCCACCAATCCCCTTTCGGGGGGATCGGAGCAGTTCTTC. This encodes CSATNPLSGGSEQFF.

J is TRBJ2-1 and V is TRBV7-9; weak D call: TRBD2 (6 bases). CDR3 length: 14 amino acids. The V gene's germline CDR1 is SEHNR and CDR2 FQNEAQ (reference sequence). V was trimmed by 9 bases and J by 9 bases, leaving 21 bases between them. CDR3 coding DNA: TGTGCCAGTTATGACAGTGGTTTCGGGGGTGAGCAGTTCTTC. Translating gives CASYDSGFGGEQFF.

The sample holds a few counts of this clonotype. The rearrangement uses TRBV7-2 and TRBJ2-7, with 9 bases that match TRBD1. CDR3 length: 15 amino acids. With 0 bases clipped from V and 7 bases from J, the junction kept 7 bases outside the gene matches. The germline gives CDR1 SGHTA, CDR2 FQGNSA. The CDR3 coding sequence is TGTGCCAGCAGCTTAGCGGGACAGGGTCTTGGAGAGCAGTACTTC. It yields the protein CASSLAGQGLGEQYF. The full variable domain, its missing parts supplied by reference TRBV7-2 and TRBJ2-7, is GAGVSQSPSNKVTEKGKDVELRCDPISGHTALYWYRQSLGQGLEFLIYFQGNSAPDKSGLPSDRFSAERTGGSVSTLTIQRTQQEDSAVYLCASSLAGQGLGEQYFGPGTRLTVT.

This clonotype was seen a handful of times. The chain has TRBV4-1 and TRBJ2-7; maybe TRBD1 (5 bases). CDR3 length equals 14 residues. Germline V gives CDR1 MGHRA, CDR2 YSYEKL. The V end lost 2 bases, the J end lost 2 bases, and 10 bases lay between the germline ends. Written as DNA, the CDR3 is TGCGCCAGCAGCCAAAACGACAGAACCTACGAGCAGTACTTC. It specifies CASSQNDRTYEQYF.

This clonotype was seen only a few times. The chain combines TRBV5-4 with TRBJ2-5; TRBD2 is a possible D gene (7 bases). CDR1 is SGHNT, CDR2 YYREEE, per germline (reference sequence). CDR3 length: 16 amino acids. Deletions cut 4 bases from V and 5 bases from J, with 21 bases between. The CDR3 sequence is CASSPGGRGAIETQYF. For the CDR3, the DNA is TGTGCCAGCAGCCCGGGGGGCAGGGGCGCGATTGAGACCCAGTACTTC. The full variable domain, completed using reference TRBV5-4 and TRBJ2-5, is ETGVTQSPTHLIKTRGQQVTLRCSSQSGHNTVSWYQQALGQGPQFIFQYYREEENGRGNFPPRFSGLQFPNYSSELNVNALELDDSALYLCASSPGGRGAIETQYFGPGTRLLVL.

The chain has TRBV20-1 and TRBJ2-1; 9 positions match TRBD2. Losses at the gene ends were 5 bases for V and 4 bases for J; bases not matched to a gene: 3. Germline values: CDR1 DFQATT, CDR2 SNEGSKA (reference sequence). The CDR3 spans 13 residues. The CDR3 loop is CSARLAGYNEQFF. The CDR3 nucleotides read TGCAGTGCTCGGCTAGCGGGATACAATGAGCAGTTCTTC.

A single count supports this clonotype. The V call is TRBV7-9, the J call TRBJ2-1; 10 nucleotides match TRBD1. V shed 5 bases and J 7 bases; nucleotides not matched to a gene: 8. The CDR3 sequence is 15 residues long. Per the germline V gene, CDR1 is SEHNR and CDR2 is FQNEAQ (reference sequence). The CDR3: CASSPGTGAINEQFF. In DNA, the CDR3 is TGTGCCAGCAGCCCCGGGACAGGGGCCATAAATGAGCAGTTCTTC.

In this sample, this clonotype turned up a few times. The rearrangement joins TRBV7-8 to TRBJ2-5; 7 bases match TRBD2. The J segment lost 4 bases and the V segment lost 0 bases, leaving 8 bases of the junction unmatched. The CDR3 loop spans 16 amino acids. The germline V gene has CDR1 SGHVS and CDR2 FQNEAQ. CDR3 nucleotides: TGTGCCAGCAGCTTAGCTCTTCTAGCGGCTTCAGAGACCCAGTACTTC. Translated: CASSLALLAASETQYF.

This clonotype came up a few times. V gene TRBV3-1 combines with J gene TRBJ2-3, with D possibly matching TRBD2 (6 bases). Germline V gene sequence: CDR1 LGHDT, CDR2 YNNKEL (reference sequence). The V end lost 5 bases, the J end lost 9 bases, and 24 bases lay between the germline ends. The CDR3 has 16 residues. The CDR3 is CASSDTAGRIIATQYF. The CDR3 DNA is TGTGCCAGCAGCGACACCGCGGGGAGGATTATCGCAACGCAGTATTTT.

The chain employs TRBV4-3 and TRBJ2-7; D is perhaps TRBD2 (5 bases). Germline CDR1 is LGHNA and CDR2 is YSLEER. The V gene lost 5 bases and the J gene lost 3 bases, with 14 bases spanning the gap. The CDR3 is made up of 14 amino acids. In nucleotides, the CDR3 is TGCGCCAGCAGCACGACACGGGGTCACTACGAGCAGTACTTC. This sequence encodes CASSTTRGHYEQYF.

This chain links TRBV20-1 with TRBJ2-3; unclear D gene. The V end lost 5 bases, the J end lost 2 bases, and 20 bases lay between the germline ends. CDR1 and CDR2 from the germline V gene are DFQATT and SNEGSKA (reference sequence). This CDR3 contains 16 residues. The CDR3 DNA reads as TGCAGTGCTTCCCGACTGGAAGGCTACACCACAGATACGCAGTATTTT. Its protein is CSASRLEGYTTDTQYF.

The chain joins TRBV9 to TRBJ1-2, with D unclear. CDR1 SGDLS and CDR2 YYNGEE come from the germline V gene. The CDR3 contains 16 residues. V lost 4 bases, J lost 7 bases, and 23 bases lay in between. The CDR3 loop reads CASSPQTRISGIGYTF. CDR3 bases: TGTGCCAGCAGCCCGCAAACCCGAATTTCGGGCATTGGCTACACCTTC.

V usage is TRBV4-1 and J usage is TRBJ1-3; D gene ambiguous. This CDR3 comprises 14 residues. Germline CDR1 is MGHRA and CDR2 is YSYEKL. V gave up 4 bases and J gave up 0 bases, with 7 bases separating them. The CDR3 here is CASSPRSSGNTIYF. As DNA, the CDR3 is TGCGCCAGCAGCCCCCGCTCCTCTGGAAACACCATATATTTT.

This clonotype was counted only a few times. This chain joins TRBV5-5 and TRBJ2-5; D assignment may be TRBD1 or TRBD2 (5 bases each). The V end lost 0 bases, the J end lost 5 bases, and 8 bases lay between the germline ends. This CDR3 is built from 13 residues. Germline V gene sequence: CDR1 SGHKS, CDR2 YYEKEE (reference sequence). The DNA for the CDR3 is TGTGCCAGCAGCTTGGGAGGGACGGAGACCCAGTACTTC. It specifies CASSLGGTETQYF.

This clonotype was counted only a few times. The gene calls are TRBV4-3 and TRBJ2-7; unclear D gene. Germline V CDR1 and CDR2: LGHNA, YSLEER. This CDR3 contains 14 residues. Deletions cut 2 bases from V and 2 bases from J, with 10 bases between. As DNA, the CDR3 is TGCGCCAGCAGCCAATTTCGGACCACCTACGAGCAGTACTTC. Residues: CASSQFRTTYEQYF.

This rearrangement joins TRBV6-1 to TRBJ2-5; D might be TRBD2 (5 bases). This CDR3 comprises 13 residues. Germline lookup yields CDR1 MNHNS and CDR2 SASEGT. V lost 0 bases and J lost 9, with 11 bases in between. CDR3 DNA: TGTGCCAGCAGTGAAGCAGGAGGATGGGCCCAGTACTTC. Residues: CASSEAGGWAQYF.

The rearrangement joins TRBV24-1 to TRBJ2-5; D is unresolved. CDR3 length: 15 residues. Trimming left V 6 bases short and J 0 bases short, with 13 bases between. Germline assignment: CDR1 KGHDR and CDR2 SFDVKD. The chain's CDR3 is CATSSAMGNQETQYF. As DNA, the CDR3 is TGTGCCACCAGTTCCGCCATGGGGAACCAAGAGACCCAGTACTTC.

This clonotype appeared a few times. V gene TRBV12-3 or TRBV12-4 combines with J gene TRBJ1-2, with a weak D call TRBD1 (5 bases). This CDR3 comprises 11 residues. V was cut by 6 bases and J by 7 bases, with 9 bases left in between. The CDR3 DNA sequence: TGTGCCAGCAGGACAGCTGGTGGCTACACCTTC. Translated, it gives CASRTAGGYTF.

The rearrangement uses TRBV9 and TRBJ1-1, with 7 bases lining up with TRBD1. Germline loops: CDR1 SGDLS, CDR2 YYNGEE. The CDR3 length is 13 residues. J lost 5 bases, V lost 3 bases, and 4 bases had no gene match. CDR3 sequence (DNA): TGTGCCAGCAGCGCCCAGACAGGGACTGAAGCTTTCTTT. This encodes CASSAQTGTEAFF.

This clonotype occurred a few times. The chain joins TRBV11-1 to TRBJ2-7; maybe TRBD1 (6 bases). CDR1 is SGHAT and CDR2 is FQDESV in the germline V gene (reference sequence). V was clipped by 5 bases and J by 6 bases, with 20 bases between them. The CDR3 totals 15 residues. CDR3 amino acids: CASSPRQEKIGEQYF. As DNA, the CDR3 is TGTGCCAGCAGCCCCCGACAGGAAAAGATAGGCGAGCAGTACTTC.

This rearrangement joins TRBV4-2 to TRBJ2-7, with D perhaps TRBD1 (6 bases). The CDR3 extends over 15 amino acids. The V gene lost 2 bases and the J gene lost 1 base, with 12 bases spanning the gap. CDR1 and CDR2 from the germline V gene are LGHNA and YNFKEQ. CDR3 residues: CASSQTRTASYEQYF. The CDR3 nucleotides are TGTGCCAGCAGCCAAACCCGGACAGCGTCCTACGAGCAGTACTTC.

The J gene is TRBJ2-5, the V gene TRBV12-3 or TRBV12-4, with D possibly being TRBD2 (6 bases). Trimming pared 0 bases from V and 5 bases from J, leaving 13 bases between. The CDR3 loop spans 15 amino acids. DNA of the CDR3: TGTGCCAGCAGTTTAGCGGGAGGACCGGGGGAGACCCAGTACTTC. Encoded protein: CASSLAGGPGETQYF.

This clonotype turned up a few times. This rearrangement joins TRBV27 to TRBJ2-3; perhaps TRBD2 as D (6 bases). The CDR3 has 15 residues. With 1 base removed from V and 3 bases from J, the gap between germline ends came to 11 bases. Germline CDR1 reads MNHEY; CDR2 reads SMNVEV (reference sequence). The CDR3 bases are TGTGCCAGCAGTTTATTTATCGGGGGTACAGATACGCAGTATTTT. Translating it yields CASSLFIGGTDTQYF.

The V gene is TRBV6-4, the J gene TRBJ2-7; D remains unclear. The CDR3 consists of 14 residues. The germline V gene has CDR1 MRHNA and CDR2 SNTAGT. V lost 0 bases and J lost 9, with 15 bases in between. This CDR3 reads CASSDSILRKAQYF. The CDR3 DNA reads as TGTGCCAGCAGTGACTCGATATTGCGTAAGGCGCAGTACTTC.

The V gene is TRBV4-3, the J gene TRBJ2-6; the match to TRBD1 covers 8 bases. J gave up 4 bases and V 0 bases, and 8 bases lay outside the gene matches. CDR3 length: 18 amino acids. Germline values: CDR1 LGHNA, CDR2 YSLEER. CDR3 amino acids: CASSQEGTGAVGANVLTF. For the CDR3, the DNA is TGCGCCAGCAGCCAAGAGGGGACAGGTGCGGTGGGGGCCAACGTCCTGACTTTC.

The CDR3 DNA follows: TGCAGTGCTAGAGCAGGCAGCACTAGCACAGATACGCAGTATTTT. Protein sequence: CSARAGSTSTDTQYF. This chain connects TRBV20-1 to TRBJ2-3; no reliable D call. Deletions cut 1 base from V and 0 bases from J, with 11 bases between. Germline CDR1 reads DFQATT; CDR2 reads SNEGSKA (reference sequence). CDR3 size: 15 residues.

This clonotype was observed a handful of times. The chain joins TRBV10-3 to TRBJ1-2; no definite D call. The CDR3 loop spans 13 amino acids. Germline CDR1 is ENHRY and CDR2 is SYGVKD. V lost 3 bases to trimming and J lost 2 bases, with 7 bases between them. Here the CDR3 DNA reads TGTGCCATCAGTGACGGTGGGAACTATGGCTACACCTTC. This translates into CAISDGGNYGYTF.